This T cell receptor beta chain emerged from a study of T cells in localized non-small cell lung cancer. Per the germline V gene, CDR1 is KGHSH and CDR2 is LQKENI. V dropped 3 bases and J dropped 1 base, with 13 bases sitting between them. The CDR3 contains 16 residues. Study-wide results and caveats: Heterogeneity remains possible, as sequencing covered one tumor region only. Longer overall survival accompanied higher blood T cell density. Uninvolved nearby lung showed the greatest T cell clonality, exceeding that found in tumor. Adjacent lung held a median roughly 60 of the top 100 tumor clones.

For this clone: Antigen specificity is unknown.

The data were produced by immunoSEQ multiplex PCR, yet TCRdb's version contains in-frame clones alone and is incomplete. The sample carries 90,000 to 95,000 clones, approximately 91% recorded once. This receptor was obtained from a woman aged 35 to 69 with stage II squamous cell lung carcinoma. This sequence joins TRBV18 and TRBJ1-5; maybe TRBD1 (6 bases). Sequencing used PBMCs, obtained before any cancer treatment. The CDR3 DNA is TGTGCCAGCTCACCGGACAGCGGAGGGAGCAATCAGCCCCAGCATTTT. Its protein product is CASSPDSGGSNQPQHF.